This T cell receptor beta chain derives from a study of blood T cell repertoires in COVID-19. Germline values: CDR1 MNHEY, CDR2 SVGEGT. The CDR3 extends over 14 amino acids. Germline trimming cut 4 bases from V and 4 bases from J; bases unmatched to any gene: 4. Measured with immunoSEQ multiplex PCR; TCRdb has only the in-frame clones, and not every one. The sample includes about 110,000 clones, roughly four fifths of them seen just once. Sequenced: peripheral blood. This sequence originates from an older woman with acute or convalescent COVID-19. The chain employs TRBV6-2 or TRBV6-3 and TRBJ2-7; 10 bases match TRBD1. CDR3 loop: CASSFRDRGYEQYF. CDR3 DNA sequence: TGTGCCAGCAGTTTCCGGGACAGGGGATACGAGCAGTACTTC.